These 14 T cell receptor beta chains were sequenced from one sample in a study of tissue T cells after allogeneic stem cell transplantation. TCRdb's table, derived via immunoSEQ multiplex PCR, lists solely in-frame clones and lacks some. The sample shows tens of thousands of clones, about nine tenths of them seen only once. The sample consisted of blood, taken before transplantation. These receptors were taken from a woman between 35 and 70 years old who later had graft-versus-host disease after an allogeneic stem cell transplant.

CDR3 residues: CAGGATFEKLFF. For the CDR3, the DNA is TGTGCGGGGGGGGCAACATTTGAAAAACTGTTTTTT. The V and J genes are TRBV28 and TRBJ1-4; possibly TRBD1 for D (6 bases). The CDR3 has 12 residues. Germline V gene lookup returns CDR1 MDHEN and CDR2 SYDVKM.

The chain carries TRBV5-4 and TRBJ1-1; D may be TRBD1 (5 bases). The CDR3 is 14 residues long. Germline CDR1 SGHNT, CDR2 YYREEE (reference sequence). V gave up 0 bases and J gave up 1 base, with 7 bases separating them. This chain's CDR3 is CASSLDGGNTEAFF. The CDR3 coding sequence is TGTGCCAGCAGCTTGGACGGGGGGAACACTGAAGCTTTCTTT.

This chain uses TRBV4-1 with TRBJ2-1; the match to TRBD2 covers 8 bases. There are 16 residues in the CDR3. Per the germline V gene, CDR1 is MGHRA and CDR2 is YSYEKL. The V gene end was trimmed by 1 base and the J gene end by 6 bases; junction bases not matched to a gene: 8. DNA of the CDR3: TGCGCCAGCAGCCAAGGGGGTCTAGCGGGTTTCAATGAGCAGTTCTTC. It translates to CASSQGGLAGFNEQFF.

Written as DNA, the CDR3 is TGTGCCAGCTTCCTGAGCTCCTACAATGAGCAGTTCTTC. Its protein product is CASFLSSYNEQFF. The chain employs TRBV3-1 (or the pseudogene TRBV3-2) and TRBJ2-1; D ambiguous. In germline, CDR1 is LGHDT, CDR2 YNNKEL (reference sequence). Trimming stripped 8 bases from V and 0 bases from J, with 8 bases between. This CDR3 spans 13 amino acids.

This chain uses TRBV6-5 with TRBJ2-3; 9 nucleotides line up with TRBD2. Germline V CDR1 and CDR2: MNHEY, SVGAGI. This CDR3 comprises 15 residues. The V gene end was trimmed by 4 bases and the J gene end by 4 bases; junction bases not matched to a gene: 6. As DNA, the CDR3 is TGTGCCAGCAGTTGGGCTAGCGGGAAAGCAGATACGCAGTATTTT. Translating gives CASSWASGKADTQYF.

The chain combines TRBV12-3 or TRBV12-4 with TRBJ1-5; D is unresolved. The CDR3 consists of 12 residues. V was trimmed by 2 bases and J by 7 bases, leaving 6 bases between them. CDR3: CASSLWQQPQHF. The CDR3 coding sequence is TGTGCCAGCAGTTTATGGCAACAGCCCCAGCATTTT.

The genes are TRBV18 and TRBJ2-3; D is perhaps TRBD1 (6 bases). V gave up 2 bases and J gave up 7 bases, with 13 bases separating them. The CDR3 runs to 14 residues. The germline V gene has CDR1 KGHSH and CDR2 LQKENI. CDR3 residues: CASSPTTRGHTQYF. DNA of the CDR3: TGTGCCAGCTCACCAACGACCAGGGGTCATACGCAGTATTTT.

The CDR3: CASGLVPFSGAEVESLGRQPQHF. The CDR3 DNA sequence: TGTGCTAGTGGTTTGGTACCTTTCTCGGGGGCTGAAGTGGAATCGCTTGGGCGTCAGCCCCAGCATTTT. The chain carries TRBV12-5 and TRBJ1-5; a weak D match, TRBD1 (6 bases). V dropped 0 bases and J dropped 6 bases, with 36 bases sitting between them. CDR1 is LGHNT and CDR2 is FRNRAP in the germline V gene. The CDR3 spans 23 residues.

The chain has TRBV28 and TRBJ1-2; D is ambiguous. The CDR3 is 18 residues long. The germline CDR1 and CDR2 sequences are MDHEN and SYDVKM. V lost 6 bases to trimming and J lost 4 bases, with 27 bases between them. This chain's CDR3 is CASRLGMVSEPYGYGYTF. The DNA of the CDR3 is TGTGCCAGCAGGTTAGGGATGGTTTCGGAGCCTTACGGCTATGGCTACACCTTC.

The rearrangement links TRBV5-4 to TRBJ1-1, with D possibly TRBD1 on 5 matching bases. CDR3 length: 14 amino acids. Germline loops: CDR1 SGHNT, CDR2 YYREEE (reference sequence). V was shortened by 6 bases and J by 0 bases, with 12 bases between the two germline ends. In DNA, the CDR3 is TGTGCCAGCACCCCACAGGACCTGAACACTGAAGCTTTCTTT. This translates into CASTPQDLNTEAFF.

The CDR3 nucleotides read TGTGCCAGCAGTTTTATGGGGGAGCCCTACGAGCAGTACTTC. This sequence encodes CASSFMGEPYEQYF. The gene calls are TRBV28 and TRBJ2-7; D assignment may be TRBD1 or TRBD2 (5 bases each). The CDR3 totals 14 residues. V lost 3 bases to trimming and J lost 2 bases, with 11 bases between them. Germline CDR1 and CDR2: MDHEN and SYDVKM.

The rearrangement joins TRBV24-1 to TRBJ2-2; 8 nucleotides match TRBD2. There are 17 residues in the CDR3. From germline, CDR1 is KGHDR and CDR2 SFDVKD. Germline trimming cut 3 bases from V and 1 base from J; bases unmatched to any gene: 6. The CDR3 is CATSDRGGERNTGELFF. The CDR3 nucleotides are TGTGCCACCAGTGATCGGGGGGGAGAGAGGAACACCGGGGAGCTGTTTTTT.

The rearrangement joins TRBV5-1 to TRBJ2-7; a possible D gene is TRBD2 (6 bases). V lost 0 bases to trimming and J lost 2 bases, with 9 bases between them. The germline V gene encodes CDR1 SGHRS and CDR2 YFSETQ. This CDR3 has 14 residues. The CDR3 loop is CASSLASGAYEQYF. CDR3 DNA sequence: TGCGCCAGCAGCTTGGCCTCGGGAGCCTACGAGCAGTACTTC.

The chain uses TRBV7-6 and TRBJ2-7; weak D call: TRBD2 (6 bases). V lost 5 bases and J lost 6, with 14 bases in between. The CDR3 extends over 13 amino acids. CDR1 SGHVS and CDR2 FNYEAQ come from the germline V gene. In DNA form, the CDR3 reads TGTGCCAGCAGCCCATTAGTGGGGGGCGAGCAGTACTTC. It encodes CASSPLVGGEQYF.